The 16 T cell receptor beta chains listed next were all sequenced from one sample in a study of blood T cell repertoires in COVID-19. The method was immunoSEQ multiplex PCR; TCRdb's version includes in-frame clones alone and lacks a portion of them. The table includes 250,000 to 350,000 clones, more than 75% detected once. The sequenced sample consisted of peripheral blood. The receptor set was obtained from a woman aged 30 to 39 who had recovered from COVID-19.

The chain couples TRBV5-5 to TRBJ1-1; D ambiguous. Germline V gene lookup returns CDR1 SGHKS and CDR2 YYEKEE (reference sequence). The CDR3 runs to 15 residues. V lost 0 bases, J lost 1 base, and 10 bases lay in between. Here the CDR3 DNA reads TGTGCCAGCAGCTTGGACAGCTCCCGGAACACTGAAGCTTTCTTT. This translates into CASSLDSSRNTEAFF.

V and J are TRBV2 and TRBJ2-2, with TRBD1 as a possible D gene (6 bases). Germline CDR1 SNHLY, CDR2 FYNNEI. CDR3 length equals 14 residues. V gave up 0 bases and J gave up 4 bases, with 6 bases separating them. In DNA form, the CDR3 reads TGTGCCAGCAGTGAAGCCAGGGGCACCGGGGAGCTGTTTTTT. Translation gives CASSEARGTGELFF.

This clone was detected a few times. The chain has TRBV28 and TRBJ1-2; D is undetermined. CDR1 and CDR2 from the germline V gene are MDHEN and SYDVKM. Trimming shortened V by 1 base and J by 8 bases, and 20 bases separated the two germline ends. The CDR3 sequence is 16 residues long. This chain's CDR3 is CASSLSGRRDVPGYTF. CDR3 coding DNA: TGTGCCAGCAGTTTATCTGGGCGACGAGATGTACCCGGCTACACCTTC.

The chain combines TRBV18 with TRBJ2-2; D might be TRBD1 (6 bases). V dropped 2 bases and J dropped 0 bases, with 16 bases sitting between them. Germline V gene data show CDR1 as KGHSH and CDR2 as LQKENI. This CDR3 is 18 amino acids long. DNA of the CDR3: TGTGCCAGCTCACCAACTGGACAGAGCCTTGCGAACACCGGGGAGCTGTTTTTT. Translated, it gives CASSPTGQSLANTGELFF.

This clone was detected only once. J is TRBJ1-6 and V is TRBV21-1. TRBV21-1 is tagged as a pseudogene. This CDR3 has 16 amino acids. CDR3 loop: CASSKLSSSYNSPLHF. Written as DNA, the CDR3 is TGTGCCAGCAGCAAACTATCAAGCTCCTATAATTCACCCCTCCACTTT.

The rearrangement joins TRBV28 to TRBJ1-2; D is undetermined. The germline CDR1 and CDR2 sequences are MDHEN and SYDVKM. CDR3 length equals 13 residues. Deletions cut 7 bases from V and 6 bases from J, with 15 bases between. The CDR3 coding sequence is TGTGCCAGCACCAACCCGGTGGGAGATGGCTACACCTTC. Translating it yields CASTNPVGDGYTF.

V gene TRBV28 combines with J gene TRBJ1-5; the D gene is possibly TRBD1 (6 bases). From germline, CDR1 is MDHEN and CDR2 SYDVKM. V was trimmed by 3 bases and J by 11 bases, leaving 14 bases between them. The CDR3 has 13 amino acids. The CDR3 DNA reads as TGTGCCAGCAGTTTTGGACAGTTCATGACCCAGCATTTT. Amino acids: CASSFGQFMTQHF.

The chain uses TRBV25-1 and TRBJ1-5; 10 nucleotides line up with TRBD1. CDR1 and CDR2 (germline): MGHDK, SYGVNS. V shed 8 bases and J 4 bases; nucleotides not matched to a gene: 5. The CDR3 loop spans 14 amino acids. CDR3 sequence (DNA): TGTGCCAGCCGAGGGACAGGGGCAAATCAGCCCCAGCATTTT. Translation gives CASRGTGANQPQHF.

This chain joins TRBV6-5 and TRBJ1-1, with D possibly being TRBD1 (6 bases). Trimming pared 6 bases from V and 5 bases from J, leaving 10 bases between. The CDR3 consists of 12 residues. Looked up from germline, CDR1 is MNHEY and CDR2 is SVGAGI. The CDR3 loop is CASRQGGTEAFF. The CDR3 DNA sequence: TGTGCCAGCAGACAGGGTGGGACTGAAGCTTTCTTT.

This chain joins TRBV4-3 and TRBJ2-7, with D tentatively TRBD2 (5 bases). V was shortened by 0 bases and J by 1 base, with 10 bases between the two germline ends. Germline V CDR1 and CDR2: LGHNA, YSLEER. The CDR3 contains 15 residues. CDR3 sequence (DNA): TGCGCCAGCAGCCAAGAAGCGGAGGCATCCTACGAGCAGTACTTC. It is translated as CASSQEAEASYEQYF.

The genes are TRBV28 and TRBJ2-2; possibly TRBD1 for D (6 bases). CDR1 is MDHEN and CDR2 is SYDVKM in the germline V gene. The CDR3 spans 14 residues. V was trimmed by 5 bases and J by 4 bases, leaving 11 bases between them. The CDR3 sequence is CASSQQGSTGELFF. The CDR3 coding sequence is TGTGCCAGCAGTCAACAGGGCTCCACCGGGGAGCTGTTTTTT.

The chain combines TRBV7-2 with TRBJ1-3; D possibly corresponds to TRBD1 (5 bases). V was trimmed by 2 bases and J by 4 bases, leaving 12 bases between them. CDR3 length: 15 residues. Germline V gene data show CDR1 as SGHTA and CDR2 as FQGNSA. The CDR3 coding sequence is TGTGCCAGCAGCTTACCTACAGGCTCAGGAAACACCATATATTTT. Translation gives CASSLPTGSGNTIYF.

Written as DNA, the CDR3 is TGTGCCAGCAGCCCACGGACTAGCGGGAGTGGGGAGCAGTACTTC. The encoded protein is CASSPRTSGSGEQYF. This chain uses TRBV9 with TRBJ2-7; 13 nucleotides align to TRBD2. After removal of 4 bases from V and 7 bases from J, the junction contained 8 bases not matched to a gene. The CDR3 spans 15 residues. The germline gives CDR1 SGDLS, CDR2 YYNGEE.

The sample holds a few counts of this clone. The chain uses TRBV5-1 and TRBJ1-3; D unresolved. Trimming pared 6 bases from V and 0 bases from J, leaving 19 bases between. This CDR3 spans 17 amino acids. The germline CDR1 and CDR2 sequences are SGHRS and YFSETQ. In DNA form, the CDR3 reads TGCGCCAGCACCAACACGAAGGGAGGTTTCTCTGGAAACACCATATATTTT. Amino acid sequence: CASTNTKGGFSGNTIYF.

The chain joins TRBV30 to TRBJ2-3; a weak D match, TRBD2 (5 bases). The CDR3 sequence is 14 residues long. Per germline, CDR1 GTSNPN and CDR2 SVGIG (reference sequence). V was clipped by 3 bases and J by 9 bases, with 19 bases between them. For the CDR3, the DNA is TGTGCCTGGAGCGTTGGTGGTGGAGGAAGGACGCAGTATTTT. Translation gives CAWSVGGGGRTQYF.

This clone occurred once. The rearrangement joins TRBV30 to TRBJ2-3, with D unclear. The germline V and J ends were trimmed by 5 bases and 2 bases, with 14 bases remaining between them. The germline gives CDR1 GTSNPN, CDR2 SVGIG (reference sequence). The CDR3 consists of 14 residues. CDR3 sequence reads: CAWAPPSYTDTQYF. The CDR3 region has the DNA TGTGCCTGGGCTCCCCCTTCCTACACAGATACGCAGTATTTT. Supplemented by reference TRBV30 and TRBJ2-3, the full variable domain reads SQTIHQWPATLVQPVGSPLSLECTVEGTSNPNLYWYRQAAGRGLQLLFYSVGIGQISSEVPQNLSASRPQDRQFILSSKKLLLSDSGFYLCAWAPPSYTDTQYFGPGTRLTVL.